This T cell receptor beta chain appears in the sequencing data of a study of OX40 agonist ivuxolimab in advanced cancers. Turning to the study itself: The study reported partial responses in three patients: one hepatocellular carcinoma, two cutaneous melanoma.

A note on this clone: Antigen unknown.

This CDR3 comprises 15 residues. V lost 1 base and J lost 0, with 9 bases in between. Germline assignment: CDR1 SGHVS and CDR2 FQNEAQ. Sequenced by immunoSEQ multiplex PCR; TCRdb stores in-frame clones only, minus some. In the table there are approximately 75,000 clones, more than 75% of which are singletons. Study results and limitations: Averaging showed that CD8+ T cells had more expanded clones than CD4+ did. The work left the antigen specificity of expanded peripheral T cells undetermined.

This receptor was taken from an adult with an advanced solid tumor such as melanoma, head and neck, liver or kidney cancer. Sequenced material: CD4+ or CD8+ T cells sorted from blood, taken in a trial of the OX40 agonist ivuxolimab. The chain uses TRBV7-8 and TRBJ1-1, with unresolved D. The CDR3 region has the DNA TGTGCCAGCAGCTTAGATCGGGTTATGAACACTGAAGCTTTCTTT. This translates into CASSLDRVMNTEAFF.